This TCR beta chain was captured by sequencing in a study of identical twins. TCRdb fed the 5' RACE reads into MiXCR, producing one record per CDR3 protein. This table holds just over 500,000 distinct CDR3 sequences, around 20% found once. This sample was also put to use in a study of T cells expressing NK-cell markers. That report adds: The authors restricted sorting to alpha-beta TCR T cells with an anti-gamma-delta TCR antibody in several experiments. What remained unclear was the HCMV specificity of expanded NKG2C+ T cell clones.

The sequence derives from a young woman in good health. Sequenced: CD4+ T cells sorted from blood.

CDR3 sequence (DNA): TGCAGTGCCCTAAACGGCCGAGTAGGTGGCTACACCTTC. It is translated as CSALNGRVGGYTF. The chain carries TRBV20-1 and TRBJ1-2; D uncertain. The CDR3 extends over 13 amino acids. Per the germline V gene, CDR1 is DFQATT and CDR2 is SNEGSKA (reference sequence). V was clipped by 6 bases and J by 7 bases, with 18 bases between them.